The 20 T cell receptor beta chains below all came from one sample that was sequenced in a study of monozygotic twins with inflammatory bowel disease. TCRdb reworked the 5' RACE reads into one entry per CDR3 protein, no DNA. The listing contains approximately 400,000 distinct CDR3 sequences. The sample comprised blood. These receptors all stem from a human donor with ulcerative colitis or Crohn's disease, or a healthy co-twin of an affected twin (not recorded which).

This chain uses TRBV6-6 with TRBJ2-4. CDR3 length equals 12 residues. The germline V gene encodes CDR1 MNHNY and CDR2 SVGAGI (reference sequence). The CDR3 loop reads CASSYSENIQYF.

The genes are TRBV27 and TRBJ2-1; TCRdb's D call of TRBD1 is untestable without DNA. The CDR3 loop spans 16 amino acids. The germline V gene has CDR1 MNHEY and CDR2 SMNVEV (reference sequence). The CDR3 is CASSLRVQGGYNEQFF.

This rearrangement joins TRBV5-4 to TRBJ2-3; the D call of TRBD2 rests on TCRdb alone, since no DNA is present to check it. The germline gives CDR1 SGHNT, CDR2 YYREEE (reference sequence). The CDR3 length is 17 residues. CDR3 region: CASSRASGVITTSAQYF.

The chain carries TRBV20-1 and TRBJ1-2. The germline CDR1 and CDR2 sequences are DFQATT and SNEGSKA (reference sequence). The CDR3 covers 13 residues. The CDR3 loop reads CSATTGNNYGYTF.

The CDR3 region is CAISKTGESYEQYF. The chain couples TRBV10-3 to TRBJ2-7; no DNA is available, so the TRBD1 call from TCRdb remains unchecked. This CDR3 region has 14 residues. The germline V gene encodes CDR1 ENHRY and CDR2 SYGVKD.

V usage is TRBV10-3 and J usage is TRBJ2-2. Germline CDR1 reads ENHRY; CDR2 reads SYGVKD. The CDR3 runs 14 residues. The CDR3: CAISESPNTGELIF.

V usage is TRBV7-2 and J usage is TRBJ2-1; lacking DNA, the TRBD2 call made by TCRdb goes unchecked. The germline V gene encodes CDR1 SGHTA and CDR2 FQGNSA. The CDR3 is 14 amino acids. CDR3 sequence reads: CASSLGGLAGPLFF.

The V and J genes are TRBV5-4 and TRBJ2-1; TCRdb gives TRBD2 as the D gene, but with no DNA this cannot be confirmed. The germline gives CDR1 SGHNT, CDR2 YYREEE (reference sequence). CDR3 length: 15 residues. CDR3 amino acids: CASSLTRTSSDEQFF.

The chain combines TRBV5-4 with TRBJ1-2; checking the TCRdb D call of TRBD1 is not possible without DNA. The V gene's germline CDR1 is SGHNT and CDR2 YYREEE (reference sequence). The CDR3 runs 13 residues. CDR3 loop: CASSPDAGYGYTF.

The chain recombines TRBV20-1 with TRBJ2-1; TCRdb returns TRBD2, unconfirmable since there is no DNA. This CDR3 has 13 amino acids. Germline lookup yields CDR1 DFQATT and CDR2 SNEGSKA (reference sequence). The CDR3 protein is CSARRSGSNEQFF.

The chain couples TRBV5-6 to TRBJ2-1; the D call of TRBD2 rests on TCRdb alone, since no DNA is present to check it. The CDR3 consists of 16 residues. Germline V gene data show CDR1 as SGHDT and CDR2 as YYEEEE. CDR3 sequence reads: CASSLAGGLSYNEQFF.

The V gene is TRBV5-1, the J gene TRBJ1-1; TCRdb's D call of TRBD1 is untestable without DNA. Germline lookup yields CDR1 SGHRS and CDR2 YFSETQ. This CDR3 comprises 15 residues. CDR3 sequence reads: CASSADRGGATEAFF. Together with reference TRBV5-1 and TRBJ1-1, the CDR3 gives the full variable domain: KAGVTQTPRYLIKTRGQQVTLSCSPISGHRSVSWYQQTPGQGLQFLFEYFSETQRNKGNFPGRFSGRQFSNSRSEMNVSTLELGDSALYLCASSADRGGATEAFFGQGTRLTVV.

This chain connects TRBV28 to TRBJ2-1; TCRdb calls TRBD1, which cannot be checked without DNA. The CDR3 runs 16 residues. In germline, CDR1 is MDHEN, CDR2 SYDVKM. This chain's CDR3 is CASSPPPGQRHNEQFF.

V usage is TRBV1 and J usage is TRBJ2-7; the TCRdb call, TRBD1, lacks DNA for checking. TRBV1 is assigned pseudogene status. CDR3 length equals 16 residues. CDR3 in amino acids: CTSSHRDRGFPYEQYF.

The chain is built from TRBV28 and TRBJ1-2; the TCRdb call, TRBD1, lacks DNA for checking. CDR1 and CDR2 from the germline V gene are MDHEN and SYDVKM. The CDR3 consists of 13 residues. CDR3 residues: CASSPWASGGYTF.

The chain carries TRBV11-2 and TRBJ2-5; without DNA, the TCRdb call of TRBD2 cannot be checked. This CDR3 is built from 14 residues. Per germline, CDR1 SGHAT and CDR2 FQNNGV. The CDR3 is CASTPGGQQETQYF.

The rearrangement joins TRBV5-1 to TRBJ2-3; the TCRdb D gene call, TRBD1, has no DNA to confirm it. Per germline, CDR1 SGHRS and CDR2 YFSETQ. This CDR3 is built from 16 residues. This CDR3 is CASSLRTSPSTDTQYF.

The rearrangement uses TRBV10-1 and TRBJ2-5. This CDR3 has 13 residues. Germline V gives CDR1 WNHNN, CDR2 SYGVQD (reference sequence). This CDR3 reads CASSAGVQETQYF.

The chain couples TRBV7-9 to TRBJ2-7; TCRdb indicates TRBD1, and absent DNA this call remains unverified. CDR3 length: 14 residues. The germline V gene has CDR1 SEHNR and CDR2 FQNEAQ (reference sequence). The CDR3 reads CASSFAGGDYEQYF.

CDR3 protein: CASSYSGPRGSRETQYF. V usage is TRBV6-2 or TRBV6-3 and J usage is TRBJ2-5; TCRdb indicates TRBD1, and absent DNA this call remains unverified. This CDR3 has 17 amino acids. CDR1 and CDR2 from the germline V gene are MNHEY and SVGEGT.